This note documents a single TCR beta chain sequence. Genomic DNA belonging to each subset was distributed in equal measure over several immunoSEQ plates. Measured with immunoSEQ multiplex PCR; TCRdb has only the in-frame clones, and not every one. Here the sample spans roughly 1,500,000 clones, 98% being singletons. The data are from a study of shared clonotypes between healthy human individuals. The germline V and J ends were trimmed by 7 bases and 6 bases, with 19 bases remaining between them. CDR3 length: 15 amino acids. CDR1 LNHDA and CDR2 SQIVND come from the germline V gene (reference sequence).

The sequence came from a man younger than 40 in good health. The chain couples TRBV19 to TRBJ1-5; D is perhaps TRBD1 (6 bases). Sequencing input: naive CD4+ T cells sorted from blood. Subset here: CD45RA+ positively selected. The CDR3, as DNA: TGTGCCAGTAACCCCGGGGGCCTGGGGCCTCAGCCCCAGCATTTT. Translating it yields CASNPGGLGPQPQHF.